This T cell receptor (beta chain) derives from a study of T cells in narcolepsy. Across the whole study: Enrolled donors included narcolepsy type 1 or type 2 patients and healthy controls.

As to this clone: Its antigen is as yet unknown.

The study, taken as a whole, reports: Same-patient CSF and blood CD4+ T cell clonotypes included HCRT-specific and TRIB2-specific autoreactive ones. Autoreactive clonotypes reportedly recurred in blood of same and different patients, not controls. No autoreactive T cell clone sequences appeared in some memory CD4+ repertoires.

Using immunoSEQ multiplex PCR, the repertoire was profiled, and TCRdb retains in-frame clones only, with some absent. The sample holds about 32,000 clones, 70% to 80% seen once. J gave up 5 bases and V 7 bases, and 8 bases lay outside the gene matches. This CDR3 comprises 14 residues. Germline V gives CDR1 SGHRS, CDR2 YFSETQ. The chain has TRBV5-1 and TRBJ2-7; 11 bases map to TRBD1. The sample was CD45RA- memory CD4+ T cells from PBMCs. The origin of this receptor is a human donor with narcolepsy. CDR3 in DNA: TGCGCCAGCCACCGGGACAGGGGGTCCCACGAGCAGTACTTC. It encodes CASHRDRGSHEQYF.